The sequence of this TCR beta chain was determined in a study of CD8 T cells in ankylosing spondylitis. Findings and caveats of the study: Researchers report that disease-linked clones proved CD8+ and relatively rare in peripheral blood. Disease-linked clones reportedly showed significant enrichment in matched ankylosing spondylitis synovial fluid. Seemingly distinctive of ankylosing spondylitis blood was a TCR beta motif formed by eight highly homologous variants.

The CDR3 runs 13 residues. The V gene lost 0 bases and the J gene lost 5 bases, with 11 bases spanning the gap. From germline, CDR1 is DFQATT and CDR2 SNEGSKA (reference sequence). This clonotype was recorded a few times. Its antigen is currently unknown. TCRdb reanalysed the 5' RACE reads using MiXCR and keeps one entry per CDR3 protein. The data hold 150,000 to 250,000 distinct CDR3 sequences, with around 13% observed a single time. The TCR was taken from a male donor with ankylosing spondylitis or in good health (not recorded which). The sample was blood, either unsorted or a sorted T cell fraction (not recorded which). The chain uses TRBV20-1 and TRBJ2-7; D unclear. CDR3 sequence (DNA): TGCAGTGCTAGAGACCCCTTAGAGCACGAGCAGTACTTC. It is translated as CSARDPLEHEQYF.